This T cell receptor beta chain emerged from a study of identical twins. Broader study findings: For monozygotic twins, models underestimated out-of-frame TCR alpha sharing.

Regarding this clonotype: Its antigen remains unidentified.

The ends lost 4 bases at V and 4 bases at J; junction bases unmatched: 9. CDR3 length equals 15 residues. From germline, CDR1 is SGHRS and CDR2 YFSETQ. Template switching supplied a universal primer site; unique molecular identifiers were carried on the cDNA. Using its own MiXCR run on the 5' RACE reads, TCRdb lists one record per CDR3 protein. Among 550,000 to 700,000 distinct CDR3 sequences listed, around 20% were seen once. This sample was also put to use in a study of T cells expressing NK-cell markers. That paper adds: Several donors showed these clonotypes also leading the CD3+CD56-NKG2C+ fraction.

The source is a woman aged 18-35 years in good health. Material for sequencing was PBMCs. This rearrangement joins TRBV5-1 to TRBJ2-7, with 9 nucleotides matching TRBD2. DNA of the CDR3: TGCGCCAGCAGCCGCTTTAGCGGGAGTTATTACGAGCAGTACTTC. Translating gives CASSRFSGSYYEQYF.